This T cell receptor beta chain was sequenced in a study of T cell responses to AZD1222 COVID-19 vaccine. Across the whole study: Second-dose intervals near 4 or 12 weeks were combined. Whole-study results and caveats: The study found vaccine-associated CD4 TCRs spanning spike, dominant at 160-218 and 743-854.

This clone was observed a single time. The antigen remains unidentified. Produced via immunoSEQ multiplex PCR; TCRdb's table is partial and in-frame only. The sample yields about 160,000 clones, 91% seen once. CDR3 size: 13 residues. Trimming stripped 5 bases from V and 8 bases from J, with 14 bases between. Sequences were derived from peripheral blood, sampled on day 0 of AZD1222 vaccination. This chain links TRBV12-3 or TRBV12-4 with TRBJ2-3; D is undetermined. The sequence derives from an adult in good health. CDR3 nucleotides: TGTGCCAGCAGTCCTCAACTCCTAAGTACGCAGTATTTT. It specifies CASSPQLLSTQYF.